This T cell receptor (beta chain) originates from a study of neurological immune-mediated disorders. MiXCR, run by TCRdb on the 5' RACE reads, gives a single entry per CDR3 protein. The table records tens of thousands of distinct CDR3 sequences, roughly 3.8% of them present only once. This CDR3 has 12 amino acids. V lost 2 bases and J lost 5; bases outside the gene matches: 0. In germline, CDR1 is SGHRS, CDR2 YFSETQ. The starting material, 2 million PBMCs stored at -80 C, gave rise to the unsorted libraries. This clonotype was seen repeatedly, ten times or more. What it recognizes is unknown. Study-level points and caveats: Phylogenetically, 18 of 34 multiple sclerosis patients' repertoires fell into one related-CDR3 cluster, a possible signature.

The V and J genes are TRBV5-1 and TRBJ1-1, with 7 positions matching TRBD1. Input material: PBMCs. This TCR derives from a man aged 55 to 70 with multiple sclerosis. The CDR3 reads CASSLQGTEAFF. DNA of the CDR3: TGCGCCAGCAGCTTACAGGGGACTGAAGCTTTCTTT. Complete variable domain (other parts from reference TRBV5-1 and TRBJ1-1): KAGVTQTPRYLIKTRGQQVTLSCSPISGHRSVSWYQQTPGQGLQFLFEYFSETQRNKGNFPGRFSGRQFSNSRSEMNVSTLELGDSALYLCASSLQGTEAFFGQGTRLTVV.